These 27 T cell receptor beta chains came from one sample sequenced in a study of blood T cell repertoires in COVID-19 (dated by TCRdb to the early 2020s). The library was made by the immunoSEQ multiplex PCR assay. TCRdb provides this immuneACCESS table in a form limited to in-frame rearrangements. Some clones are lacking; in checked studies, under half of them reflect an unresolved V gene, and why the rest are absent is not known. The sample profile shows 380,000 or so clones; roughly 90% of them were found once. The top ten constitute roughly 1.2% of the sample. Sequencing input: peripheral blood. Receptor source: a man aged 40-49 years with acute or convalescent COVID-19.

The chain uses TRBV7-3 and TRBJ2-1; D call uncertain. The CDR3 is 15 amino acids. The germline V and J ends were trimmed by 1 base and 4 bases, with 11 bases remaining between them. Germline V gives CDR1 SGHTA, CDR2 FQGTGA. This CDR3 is CASSLNPNLYNEQFF. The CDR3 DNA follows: TGTGCCAGCAGCTTAAACCCTAACCTATACAATGAGCAGTTCTTC.

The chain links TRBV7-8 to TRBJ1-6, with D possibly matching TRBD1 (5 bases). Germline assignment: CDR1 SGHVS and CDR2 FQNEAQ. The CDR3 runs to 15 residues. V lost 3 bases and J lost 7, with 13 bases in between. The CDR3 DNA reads TGTGCCAGCAGCTTGTACTCAGGGATAAATTCACCCCTCCACTTT. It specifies CASSLYSGINSPLHF. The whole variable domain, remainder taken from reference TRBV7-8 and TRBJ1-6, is GAGVSQSPRYKVAKRGQDVALRCDPISGHVSLFWYQQALGQGPEFLTYFQNEAQLDKSGLPSDRFFAERPEGSVSTLKIQRTQQEDSAVYLCASSLYSGINSPLHFGNGTRLTVT.

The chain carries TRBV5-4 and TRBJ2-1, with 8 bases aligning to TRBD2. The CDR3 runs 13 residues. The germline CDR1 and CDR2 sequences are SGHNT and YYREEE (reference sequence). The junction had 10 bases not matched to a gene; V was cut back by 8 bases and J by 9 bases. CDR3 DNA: TGTGCCAGTCGGCCGGGGGGGCGGAGTGAGCAGTTCTTC. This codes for CASRPGGRSEQFF.

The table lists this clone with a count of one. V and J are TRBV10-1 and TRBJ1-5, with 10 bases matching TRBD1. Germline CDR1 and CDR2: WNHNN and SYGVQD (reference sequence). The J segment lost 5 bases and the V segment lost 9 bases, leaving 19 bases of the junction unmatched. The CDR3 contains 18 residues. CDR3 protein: CASFNLGTGATIDQPQHF. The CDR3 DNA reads TGCGCCAGTTTTAACTTAGGGACAGGGGCAACAATAGATCAGCCCCAGCATTTT.

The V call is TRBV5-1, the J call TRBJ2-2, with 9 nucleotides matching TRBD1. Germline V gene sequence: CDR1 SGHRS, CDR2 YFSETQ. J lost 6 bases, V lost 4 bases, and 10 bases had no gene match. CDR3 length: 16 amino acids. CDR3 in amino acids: CASSAYRDRASGELFF. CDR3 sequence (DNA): TGCGCCAGCAGCGCGTACCGGGACAGGGCATCCGGGGAGCTGTTTTTT.

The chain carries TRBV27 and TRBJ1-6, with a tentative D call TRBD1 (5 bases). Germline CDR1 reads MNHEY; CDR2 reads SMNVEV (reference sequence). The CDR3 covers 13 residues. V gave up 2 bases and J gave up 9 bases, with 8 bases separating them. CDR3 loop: CASSLMGGSPLHF. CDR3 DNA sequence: TGTGCCAGCAGTTTAATGGGGGGTTCACCCCTCCACTTT.

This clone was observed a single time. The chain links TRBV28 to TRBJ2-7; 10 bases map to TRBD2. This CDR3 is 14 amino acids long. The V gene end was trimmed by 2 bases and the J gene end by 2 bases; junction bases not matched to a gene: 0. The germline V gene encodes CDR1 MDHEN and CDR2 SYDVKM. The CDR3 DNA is TGTGCCAGCAGTTTACTAGCGGGAGCCTACGAGCAGTACTTC. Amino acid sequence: CASSLLAGAYEQYF. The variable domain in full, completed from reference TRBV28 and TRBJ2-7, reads DVKVTQSSRYLVKRTGEKVFLECVQDMDHENMFWYRQDPGLGLRLIYFSYDVKMKEKGDIPEGYSVSREKKERFSLILESASTNQTSMYLCASSLLAGAYEQYFGPGTRLTVT.

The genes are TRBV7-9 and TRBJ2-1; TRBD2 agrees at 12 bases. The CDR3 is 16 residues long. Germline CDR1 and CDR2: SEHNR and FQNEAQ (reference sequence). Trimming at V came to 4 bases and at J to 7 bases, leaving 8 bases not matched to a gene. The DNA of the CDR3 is TGTGCCAGCAGCTCACCCCTAGCGGGGGGGCCGAATGAGCAGTTCTTC. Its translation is CASSSPLAGGPNEQFF.

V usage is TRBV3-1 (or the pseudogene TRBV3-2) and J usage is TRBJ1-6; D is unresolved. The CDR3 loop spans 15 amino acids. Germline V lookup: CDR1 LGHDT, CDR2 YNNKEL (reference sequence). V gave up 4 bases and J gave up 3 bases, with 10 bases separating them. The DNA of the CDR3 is TGTGCCAGCAGCCCCAGACTGAGCTATAATTCACCCCTCCACTTT. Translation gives CASSPRLSYNSPLHF.

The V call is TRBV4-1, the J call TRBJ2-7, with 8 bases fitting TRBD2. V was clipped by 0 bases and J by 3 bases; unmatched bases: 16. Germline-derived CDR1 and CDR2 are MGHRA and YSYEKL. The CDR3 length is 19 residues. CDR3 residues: CASSQETQVGGAVIYEQYF. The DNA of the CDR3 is TGCGCCAGCAGCCAAGAAACTCAAGTCGGGGGGGCCGTGATCTACGAGCAGTACTTC.

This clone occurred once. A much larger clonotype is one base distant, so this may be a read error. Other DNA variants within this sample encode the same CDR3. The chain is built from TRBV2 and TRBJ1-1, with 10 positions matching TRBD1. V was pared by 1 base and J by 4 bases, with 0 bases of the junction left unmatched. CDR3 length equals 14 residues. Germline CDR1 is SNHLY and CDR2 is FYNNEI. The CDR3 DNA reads TGTGCCAGCAGTGAAGGGACAGGGGGCACTGAAGCTTTCTTT. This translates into CASSEGTGGTEAFF.

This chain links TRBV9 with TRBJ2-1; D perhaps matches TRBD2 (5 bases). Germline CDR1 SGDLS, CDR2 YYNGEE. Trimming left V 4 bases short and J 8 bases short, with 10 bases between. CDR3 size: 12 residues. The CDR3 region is CASSPNSDEQFF. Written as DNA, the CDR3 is TGTGCCAGCAGCCCTAATAGCGATGAGCAGTTCTTC. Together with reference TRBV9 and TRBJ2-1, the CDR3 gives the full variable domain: DSGVTQTPKHLITATGQRVTLRCSPRSGDLSVYWYQQSLDQGLQFLIQYYNGEERAKGNILERFSAQQFPDLHSELNLSSLELGDSALYFCASSPNSDEQFFGPGTRLTVL.

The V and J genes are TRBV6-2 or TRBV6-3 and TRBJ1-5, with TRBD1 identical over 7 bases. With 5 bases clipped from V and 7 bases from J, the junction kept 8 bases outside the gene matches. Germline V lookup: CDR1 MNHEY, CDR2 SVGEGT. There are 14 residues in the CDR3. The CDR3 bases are TGTGCCAGCAGTCGAACAGGGGCTAGACAGCCCCAGCATTTT. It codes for CASSRTGARQPQHF.

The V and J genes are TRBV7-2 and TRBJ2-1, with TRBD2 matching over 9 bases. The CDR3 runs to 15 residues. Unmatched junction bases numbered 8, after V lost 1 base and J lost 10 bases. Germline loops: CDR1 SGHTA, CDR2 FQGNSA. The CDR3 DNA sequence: TGTGCCAGCAGCTTAGTTAGCGGGAGTCCTTCCGAGCAGTTCTTC. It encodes CASSLVSGSPSEQFF.

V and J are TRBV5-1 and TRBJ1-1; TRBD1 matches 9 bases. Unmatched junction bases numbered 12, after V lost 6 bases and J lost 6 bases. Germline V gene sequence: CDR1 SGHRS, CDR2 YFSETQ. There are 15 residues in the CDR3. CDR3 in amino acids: CASISPETGGSEAFF. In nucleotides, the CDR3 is TGCGCCAGCATCTCCCCCGAGACAGGGGGTTCTGAAGCTTTCTTT. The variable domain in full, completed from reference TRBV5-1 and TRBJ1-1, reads KAGVTQTPRYLIKTRGQQVTLSCSPISGHRSVSWYQQTPGQGLQFLFEYFSETQRNKGNFPGRFSGRQFSNSRSEMNVSTLELGDSALYLCASISPETGGSEAFFGQGTRLTVV.

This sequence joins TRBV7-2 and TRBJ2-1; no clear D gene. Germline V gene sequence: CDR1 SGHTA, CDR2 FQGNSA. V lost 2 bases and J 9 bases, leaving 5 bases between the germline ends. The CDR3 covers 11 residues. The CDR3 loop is CASSLWSEQFF. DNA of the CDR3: TGTGCCAGCAGCTTATGGAGTGAGCAGTTCTTC.

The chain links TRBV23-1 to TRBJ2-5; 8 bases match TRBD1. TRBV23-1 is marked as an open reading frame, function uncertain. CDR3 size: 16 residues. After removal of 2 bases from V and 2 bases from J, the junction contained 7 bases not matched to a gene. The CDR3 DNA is TGCGCCAGCAGTCAACCACCGGGACAGGAACAAGAGACCCAGTACTTC. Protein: CASSQPPGQEQETQYF.

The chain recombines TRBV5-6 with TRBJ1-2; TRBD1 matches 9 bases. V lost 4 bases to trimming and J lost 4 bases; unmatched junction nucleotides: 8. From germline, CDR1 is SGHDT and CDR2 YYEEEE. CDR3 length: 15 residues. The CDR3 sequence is CASSRKDRGGYGYTF. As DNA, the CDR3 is TGTGCCAGCAGCCGAAAAGACAGGGGGGGCTATGGCTACACCTTC.

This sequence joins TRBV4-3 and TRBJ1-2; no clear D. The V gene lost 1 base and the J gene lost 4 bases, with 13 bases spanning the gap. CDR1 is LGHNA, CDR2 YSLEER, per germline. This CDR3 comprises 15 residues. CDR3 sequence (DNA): TGCGCCAGCAGCCAAGGGCTACGCCGGAGCTATGGCTACACCTTC. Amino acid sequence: CASSQGLRRSYGYTF.

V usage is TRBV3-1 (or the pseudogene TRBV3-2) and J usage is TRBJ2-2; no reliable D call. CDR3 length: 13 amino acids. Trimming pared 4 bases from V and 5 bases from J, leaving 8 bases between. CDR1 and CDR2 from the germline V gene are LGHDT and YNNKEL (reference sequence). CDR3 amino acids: CASSPALTGELFF. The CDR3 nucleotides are TGTGCCAGCAGCCCTGCACTAACCGGGGAGCTGTTTTTT.

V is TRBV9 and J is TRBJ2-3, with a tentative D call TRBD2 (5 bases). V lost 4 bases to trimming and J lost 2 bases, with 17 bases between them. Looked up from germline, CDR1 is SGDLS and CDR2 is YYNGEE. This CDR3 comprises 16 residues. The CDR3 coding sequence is TGTGCCAGCAGCCCAACCCTACTAGTCACCACAGATACGCAGTATTTT. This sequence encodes CASSPTLLVTTDTQYF.

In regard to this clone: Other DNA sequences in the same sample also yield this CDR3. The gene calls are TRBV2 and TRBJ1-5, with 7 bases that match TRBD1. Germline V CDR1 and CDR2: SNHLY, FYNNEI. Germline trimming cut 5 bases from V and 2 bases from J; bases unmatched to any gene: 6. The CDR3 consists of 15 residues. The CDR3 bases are TGTGCCAGCAGTCGACAGGGCGGGGGCAATCAGCCCCAGCATTTT. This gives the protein CASSRQGGGNQPQHF.

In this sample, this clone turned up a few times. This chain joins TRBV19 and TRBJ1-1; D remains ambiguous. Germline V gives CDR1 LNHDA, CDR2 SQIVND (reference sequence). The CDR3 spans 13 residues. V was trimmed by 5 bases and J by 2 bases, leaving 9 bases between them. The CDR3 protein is CASSGAVNTEAFF. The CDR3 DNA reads TGTGCCAGTAGTGGAGCAGTAAACACTGAAGCTTTCTTT.

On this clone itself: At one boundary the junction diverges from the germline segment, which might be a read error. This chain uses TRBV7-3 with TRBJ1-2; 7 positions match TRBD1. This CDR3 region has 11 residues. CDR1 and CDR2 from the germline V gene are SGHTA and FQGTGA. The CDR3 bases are TGTGCCAGCAGCTCTTCGGGACAGCTCAATTTC. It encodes CASSSSGQLNF.

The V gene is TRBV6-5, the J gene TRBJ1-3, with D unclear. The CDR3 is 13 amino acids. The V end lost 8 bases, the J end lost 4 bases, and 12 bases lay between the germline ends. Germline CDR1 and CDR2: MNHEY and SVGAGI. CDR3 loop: CASLRHGGNTIYF. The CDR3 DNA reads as TGTGCCAGCCTTAGACACGGAGGAAACACCATATATTTT.

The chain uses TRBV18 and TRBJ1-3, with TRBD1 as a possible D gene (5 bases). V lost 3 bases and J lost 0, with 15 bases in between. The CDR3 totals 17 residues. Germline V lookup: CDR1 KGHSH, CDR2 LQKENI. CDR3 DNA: TGTGCCAGCTCACCGGTGGGGGGTCGAAACTCTGGAAACACCATATATTTT. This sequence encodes CASSPVGGRNSGNTIYF.

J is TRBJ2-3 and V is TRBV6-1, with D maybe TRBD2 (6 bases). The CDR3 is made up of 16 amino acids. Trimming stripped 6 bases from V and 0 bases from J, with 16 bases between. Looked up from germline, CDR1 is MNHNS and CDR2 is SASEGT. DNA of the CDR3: TGTGCCAGCAGCGAACTCGGGGGATCGAGCACAGATACGCAGTATTTT. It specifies CASSELGGSSTDTQYF.